The sample holds many counts of the clone carrying this T cell receptor (beta chain). MiXCR, run by TCRdb on the RT-PCR reads, gives a single entry per CDR3 protein. This table holds 920,000 or so distinct CDR3 sequences, roughly 18% found once. These data belong to a study of patients and donors after allogeneic stem cell transplantation. Deletions cut 2 bases from V and 4 bases from J, with 10 bases between. This CDR3 has 13 amino acids. Germline V gene lookup returns CDR1 DFQATT and CDR2 SNEGSKA (reference sequence). Sample: blood, either unsorted or a sorted T cell fraction (not recorded which). The chain combines TRBV20-1 with TRBJ2-3; a weak D match, TRBD1 (5 bases). This clonotype originated in a human donor who was either an allogeneic HSCT recipient or a stem cell or donor lymphocyte infusion donor (not recorded which). It is not recorded whose cells these are; they may come from a transplant donor. The CDR3 DNA reads TGCAGTGCTAGACAGGGCATGCCAGATACGCAGTATTTT. Translating gives CSARQGMPDTQYF.